The next 16 T cell receptor beta chains were all read from a single sample in a study of a mutant IDH1 vaccine in newly diagnosed glioma. Generated by immunoSEQ multiplex PCR, the TCRdb table keeps only in-frame clones and is missing some. The sample contains over 80,000 clones, roughly 90% of which appear only once. Noted time point: baseline, week 1 (first vaccination visit). Sample treatment: pre-vaccination baseline after standard-of-care therapy. This specimen consisted of PBMCs, obtained from a glioma patient treated with radiotherapy, temozolomide or both. These receptors came from a woman aged 45 to 65 with glioma.

The chain carries TRBV7-8 and TRBJ2-1, with 7 positions matching TRBD2. V trimming: 0 bases; J trimming: 4 bases; junction bases outside the gene matches: 6. Germline V gene data show CDR1 as SGHVS and CDR2 as FQNEAQ. There are 16 residues in the CDR3. CDR3: CASSLARQRGYNEQFF. The CDR3 DNA reads TGTGCCAGCAGCTTAGCGCGGCAGCGGGGTTACAATGAGCAGTTCTTC.

This chain connects TRBV5-1 to TRBJ1-4, with no clear D. Germline CDR1 is SGHRS and CDR2 is YFSETQ. This CDR3 has 15 residues. The ends were cut back, 1 base at V and 4 bases at J, with 11 bases in the middle. CDR3 residues: CASSLSSGNNEKLFF. The DNA of the CDR3 is TGCGCCAGCAGCTTGTCGTCGGGGAATAATGAAAAACTGTTTTTT.

The rearrangement uses TRBV9 and TRBJ2-7; TRBD1 agrees at 11 bases. CDR1 and CDR2 (germline): SGDLS, YYNGEE. CDR3 length equals 14 residues. Germline trimming cut 6 bases from V and 5 bases from J; bases unmatched to any gene: 7. CDR3 DNA sequence: TGTGCCAGCACCCTTGGACAGGGGGCCCACGAGCAGTACTTC. It is translated as CASTLGQGAHEQYF. Using reference TRBV9 and TRBJ2-7 for the parts outside the CDR3, the full variable domain is DSGVTQTPKHLITATGQRVTLRCSPRSGDLSVYWYQQSLDQGLQFLIQYYNGEERAKGNILERFSAQQFPDLHSELNLSSLELGDSALYFCASTLGQGAHEQYFGPGTRLTVT.

The chain joins TRBV28 to TRBJ2-1; 13 bases match TRBD2. This CDR3 is built from 14 residues. Per germline, CDR1 MDHEN and CDR2 SYDVKM. V lost 10 bases, J lost 4 bases, and 4 bases stayed unmatched. CDR3 sequence reads: CATRLAGGYNEQFF. The DNA for the CDR3 is TGTGCCACCAGACTAGCGGGAGGTTACAATGAGCAGTTCTTC.

This clone was detected a few times. The gene calls are TRBV11-3 and TRBJ1-1; D uncertain. Germline V gives CDR1 SGHNT, CDR2 YENEEA. V lost 0 bases and J lost 3, with 5 bases in between. The CDR3 has 13 residues. The CDR3 DNA is TGTGCCAGCAGCTTAGATTCTGACACTGAAGCTTTCTTT. It translates to CASSLDSDTEAFF.

In its sample, this clone was seen once. The V call is TRBV18, the J call TRBJ1-2; D is possibly TRBD1 (6 bases). The CDR3 totals 15 residues. V was cut by 0 bases and J by 2 bases, with 10 bases left in between. Germline lookup yields CDR1 KGHSH and CDR2 LQKENI. The CDR3 protein is CASSPPQGPNYGYTF. The CDR3 DNA reads as TGTGCCAGCTCACCACCTCAGGGGCCCAACTATGGCTACACCTTC.

The gene calls are TRBV5-4 and TRBJ1-2; D is perhaps TRBD1 (5 bases). The CDR3 runs 11 residues. V lost 6 bases to trimming and J lost 8 bases, with 11 bases between them. The V gene's germline CDR1 is SGHNT and CDR2 YYREEE (reference sequence). CDR3 sequence reads: CASTAGGGYTF. The CDR3 DNA follows: TGTGCCAGCACCGCGGGGGGAGGCTACACCTTC.

CDR3 in DNA: TGTGCCAGTAGAACTAGCGAAAGCTCCTACGAGCAGTACTTC. Translated: CASRTSESSYEQYF. The J gene is TRBJ2-7, the V gene TRBV19, with 7 bases matching TRBD2. Germline-derived CDR1 and CDR2 are LNHDA and SQIVND (reference sequence). The CDR3 contains 14 residues. The V segment lost 6 bases and the J segment 0 bases; nucleotides outside the gene matches: 5.

The V and J genes are TRBV9 and TRBJ2-7; D is perhaps TRBD1 or TRBD2 (7 bases each). CDR3 size: 14 residues. V gave up 0 bases and J gave up 3 bases, with 10 bases separating them. CDR1 is SGDLS, CDR2 YYNGEE, per germline. CDR3 in amino acids: CASSVAGGDYEQYF. For the CDR3, the DNA is TGTGCCAGCAGCGTAGCAGGGGGGGACTACGAGCAGTACTTC.

The chain combines TRBV5-1 with TRBJ2-1, with 9 bases identical to TRBD2. V shed 1 base and J 9 bases; nucleotides not matched to a gene: 11. Germline V gene lookup returns CDR1 SGHRS and CDR2 YFSETQ. The CDR3 is made up of 16 amino acids. The CDR3 sequence: CASSLPISGSGGEQFF. The CDR3 bases are TGCGCCAGCAGCTTGCCGATTAGCGGGAGTGGAGGTGAGCAGTTCTTC.

This chain connects TRBV30 to TRBJ2-5; unclear D gene. This CDR3 comprises 12 residues. The V gene's germline CDR1 is GTSNPN and CDR2 SVGIG (reference sequence). Trimming cost V 2 bases and J 5 bases, with 9 bases left between them. CDR3 region: CAWSLGWETQYF. CDR3 coding DNA: TGTGCCTGGAGTCTCGGGTGGGAGACCCAGTACTTC.

This rearrangement joins TRBV2 to TRBJ1-1; D gene unclear. Germline CDR1 SNHLY, CDR2 FYNNEI. The CDR3 totals 13 residues. The CDR3 DNA is TGTGCAGAGGTGGGGAGCGCGAACACTGAAGCTTTCTTT. Its protein is CAEVGSANTEAFF.

The rearrangement uses TRBV29-1 and TRBJ1-1; TRBD1 is a possible D gene (6 bases). This CDR3 comprises 12 residues. Germline loops: CDR1 SQVTM, CDR2 ANQGSEA. The ends were cut back, 7 bases at V and 5 bases at J, with 14 bases in the middle. CDR3 nucleotide sequence: TGCAGCGGCGTATACAGGGAGACTGAAGCTTTCTTT. Protein: CSGVYRETEAFF.

The rearrangement links TRBV11-3 to TRBJ2-1, with a tentative D call TRBD1 (6 bases). The CDR3 is 13 amino acids. CDR1 and CDR2 from the germline V gene are SGHNT and YENEEA. Trimming shortened V by 1 base and J by 9 bases, and 10 bases separated the two germline ends. CDR3 amino acids: CASSLGGTSEQFF. CDR3 nucleotide sequence: TGTGCCAGCAGCTTAGGTGGGACAAGTGAGCAGTTCTTC.

The rearrangement links TRBV7-9 to TRBJ2-1, with D tentatively TRBD1 or TRBD2 (5 bases each). Trimming left V 4 bases short and J 4 bases short, with 14 bases between. CDR3 size: 15 residues. In germline, CDR1 is SEHNR, CDR2 FQNEAQ (reference sequence). CDR3 amino acids: CASSSPGLRYNEQFF. CDR3 bases: TGTGCCAGCAGCTCGCCGGGGCTACGGTACAATGAGCAGTTCTTC.

J is TRBJ2-6 and V is TRBV11-2; TRBD1 agrees at 7 bases. Trimming took 6 bases from V and 2 from J; bases not matched to a gene: 13. There are 18 residues in the CDR3. Germline-derived CDR1 and CDR2 are SGHAT and FQNNGV. The DNA of the CDR3 is TGTGCCAGCAGACCAGTTAGGCAGGGGGTCCCTGGGGCCAACGTCCTGACTTTC. It specifies CASRPVRQGVPGANVLTF.